This TCR beta chain was recovered during a study of T cells in Graves' hyperthyroidism and ophthalmopathy (dated 2019 in TCRdb). A note on the overall study: A discovery cohort of about a hundred patients, fewer than 50 with Graves' ophthalmopathy and approximately 55 with stable Graves' hyperthyroidism, was used to find distinguishing TCR V-J signatures. Prospective prediction of ophthalmopathy was tested in an independent validation cohort consisting of fewer than 20 hyperthyroidism patients and around 16 patients who later progressed to ophthalmopathy. The roughly 91 discovery patients were randomly divided into training and test sets at a 7:3 ratio. In more than 5 Graves' hyperthyroidism patients, the study also compared T-cell repertoires from thyroid tissue with T-cell repertoires from blood. Following sampling, methimazole starting at 30 mg daily was given to hyperthyroidism patients, and high-dose intravenous methylprednisolone was given to ophthalmopathy patients. TCR Vbeta CDR3 sequencing of 120 to 150 peripheral blood samples (about 45 ophthalmopathy, roughly 72 hyperthyroidism and some 17 progressor patients) is reported in the paper. What the authors observed across the whole study: Ophthalmopathy was separated from stable hyperthyroidism by a 13 V-J signature model, with around 90% sensitivity and just over 81% specificity obtained in cross-validation and 80%/75% obtained in testing. Sample size was not statistically predetermined, and blinding of investigators to group allocation was not performed. In validation, the model predicted progression to ophthalmopathy a median of roughly 6.2 months before onset, with about 71% sensitivity and about 72% specificity. Most expanded thyroid clonotypes (frequency above 0.001) were also detected in blood, a finding suggesting that blood repertoires may reflect thyroid immune responses.

The TCR beta CDR3 regions were amplified from RNA transcripts. A first-round RT-PCR of the TCR CDR3 used the HTBI primer set with the Qiagen OneStep RT-PCR kit. Libraries were constructed in a second round of multiplex PCR, after which size selection and purification were performed. Sequencing of the libraries was done on an Illumina HiSeq2000 using paired-end 100 bp reads. The study's processing was this. SOAPnuke was used to process the raw data, throwing out any read that contained adapters or uncalled bases, had a mean Phred below 15, or lacked an exact constant-primer or identifier match. COPE v1.2.5 was used to merge high-quality paired reads, and clonotypes were defined as unique nucleotide sequences. Clonotypes were aligned to IMGT TRBV, TRBD and TRBJ reference segments using MiTCR v1.1. Only V-J combinations with frequency above 0.0001, covering about 99% of repertoires, were analysed. A TCS score was defined as the ratio of F50 (clonal expansion) to E x V (chaos), with BLOSUM62-based TCRdist applied between CDR3 peptides within each V-J. Welch's t-statistics and random forest reduced roughly 500 V-J features to roughly 13, which were used in a naive Bayes classifier (R e1071). The Morisita-Horn index was used to measure how similar the thyroid and blood repertoires were. Clones were called with MiXCR by TCRdb after fastp trimmed the public reads at Q25, and only in-frame beta chains were retained. Each entry is one CDR3 protein sequence, shown with its most common DNA and genes. These V and J calls are TCRdb output, not the study's own analysis. This sample is represented by almost 50,000 distinct CDR3 sequences; roughly 56% of them were singletons. The ten largest make up 34% of the sample.

Points on this clonotype: Its specific antigen is unknown. Per-base qualities were not stored, and no clone one base away is much larger.

A patient counted as having stable Graves' hyperthyroidism if no progression to ophthalmopathy occurred over 18 months of follow-up. Hyperthyroidism patients were newly diagnosed, had a disease duration of under 2 months, and were aged 18 to 65 years. Patients with uncontrolled infections, other autoimmune diseases, pregnancy or lactation were excluded. Clinical symptoms, serum thyroxine and TRAb, thyroid ultrasound, and orbital computed tomography formed the basis for the diagnoses. Total RNA was extracted with Trizol reagent, and quality was checked on an Agilent 2100 Bioanalyzer. The germline ends are 12 bases apart after V is trimmed by 3 bases and J by 9 bases. The CDR1 and CDR2 encoded by the germline V gene are MGHRA and YSYEKL. From the cysteine up to the phenylalanine, the CDR3 has a length of 14 residues. The DNA shown is the 42-base CDR3, in frame from base 1.

The sequence came from a man between 18 and 29 years old with Graves' hyperthyroidism. Sequencing was carried out using peripheral blood or thyroid tissue (not recorded which). The chain employs TRBV4-1 and TRBJ1-6, with the identity of the D gene unclear. The DNA sequence reads TGCGCCAGCAGCCATACAGTGGTGGGTTCACCCCTCCACTTT. Translated, it gives CASSHTVVGSPLHF.